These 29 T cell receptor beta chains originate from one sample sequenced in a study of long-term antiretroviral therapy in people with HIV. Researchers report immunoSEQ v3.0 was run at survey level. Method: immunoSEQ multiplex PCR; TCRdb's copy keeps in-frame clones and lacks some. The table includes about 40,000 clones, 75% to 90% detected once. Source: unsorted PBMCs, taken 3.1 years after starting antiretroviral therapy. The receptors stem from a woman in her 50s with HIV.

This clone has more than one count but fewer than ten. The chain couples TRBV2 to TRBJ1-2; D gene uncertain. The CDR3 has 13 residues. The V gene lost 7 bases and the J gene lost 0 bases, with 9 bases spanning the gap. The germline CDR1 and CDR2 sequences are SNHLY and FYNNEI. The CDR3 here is CASMKAPNYGYTF. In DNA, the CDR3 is TGTGCCAGCATGAAAGCACCTAACTATGGCTACACCTTC. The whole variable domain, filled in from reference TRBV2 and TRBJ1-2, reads EPEVTQTPSHQVTQMGQEVILRCVPISNHLYFYWYRQILGQKVEFLVSFYNNEISEKSEIFDDQFSVERPDGSNFTLKIRSTKLEDSAMYFCASMKAPNYGYTFGSGTRLTVV.

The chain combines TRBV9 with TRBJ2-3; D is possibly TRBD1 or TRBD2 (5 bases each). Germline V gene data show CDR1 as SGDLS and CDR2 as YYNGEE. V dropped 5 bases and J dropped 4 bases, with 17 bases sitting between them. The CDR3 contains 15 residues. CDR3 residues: CASSVRAVGADTQYF. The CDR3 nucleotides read TGTGCCAGCAGTGTCAGGGCGGTGGGGGCAGATACGCAGTATTTT.

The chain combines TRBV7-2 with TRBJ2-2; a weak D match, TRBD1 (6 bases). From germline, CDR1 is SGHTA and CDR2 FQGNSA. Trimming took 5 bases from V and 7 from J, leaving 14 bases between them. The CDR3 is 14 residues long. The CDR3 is CASSTYRVGGELFF. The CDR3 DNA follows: TGTGCCAGCAGCACTTACAGGGTGGGCGGGGAGCTGTTTTTT.

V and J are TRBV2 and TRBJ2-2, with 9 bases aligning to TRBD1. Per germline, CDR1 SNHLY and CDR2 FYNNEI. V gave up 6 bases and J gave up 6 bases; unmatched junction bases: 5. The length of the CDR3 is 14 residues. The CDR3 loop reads CASSTQGAPGELFF. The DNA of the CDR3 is TGTGCCAGCAGCACACAGGGGGCACCCGGGGAGCTGTTTTTT. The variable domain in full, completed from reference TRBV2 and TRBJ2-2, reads EPEVTQTPSHQVTQMGQEVILRCVPISNHLYFYWYRQILGQKVEFLVSFYNNEISEKSEIFDDQFSVERPDGSNFTLKIRSTKLEDSAMYFCASSTQGAPGELFFGEGSRLTVL.

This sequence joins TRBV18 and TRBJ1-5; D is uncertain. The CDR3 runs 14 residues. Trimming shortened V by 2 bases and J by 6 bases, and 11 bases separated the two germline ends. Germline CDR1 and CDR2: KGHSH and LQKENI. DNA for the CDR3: TGTGCCAGCTCACCAGGAGGGTTAAGTCAGCCCCAGCATTTT. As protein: CASSPGGLSQPQHF.

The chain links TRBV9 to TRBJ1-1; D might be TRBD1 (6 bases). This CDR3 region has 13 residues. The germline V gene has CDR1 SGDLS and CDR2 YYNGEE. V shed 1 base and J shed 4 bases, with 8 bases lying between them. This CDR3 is CASSVLQGTEAFF. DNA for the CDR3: TGTGCCAGCAGCGTACTACAGGGCACTGAAGCTTTCTTT.

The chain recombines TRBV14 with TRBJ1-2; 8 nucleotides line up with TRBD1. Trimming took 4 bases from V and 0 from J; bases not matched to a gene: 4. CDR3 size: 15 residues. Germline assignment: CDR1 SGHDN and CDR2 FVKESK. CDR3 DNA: TGTGCCAGCAGCCTTACAGGGGGGCCTAACTATGGCTACACCTTC. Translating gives CASSLTGGPNYGYTF.

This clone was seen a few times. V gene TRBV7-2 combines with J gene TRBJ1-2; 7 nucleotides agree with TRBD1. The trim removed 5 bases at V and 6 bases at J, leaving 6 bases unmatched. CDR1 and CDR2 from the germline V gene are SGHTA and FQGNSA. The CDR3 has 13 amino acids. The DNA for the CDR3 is TGTGCCAGCAGCCAAACCGGACAGGATGGCTACACCTTC. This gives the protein CASSQTGQDGYTF.

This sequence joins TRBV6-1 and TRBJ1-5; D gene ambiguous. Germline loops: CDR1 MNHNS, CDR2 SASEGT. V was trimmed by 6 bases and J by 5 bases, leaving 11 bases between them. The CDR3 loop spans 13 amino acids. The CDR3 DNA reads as TGTGCCAGCAGGCGGGGTGGGGATCAGCCCCAGCATTTT. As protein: CASRRGGDQPQHF.

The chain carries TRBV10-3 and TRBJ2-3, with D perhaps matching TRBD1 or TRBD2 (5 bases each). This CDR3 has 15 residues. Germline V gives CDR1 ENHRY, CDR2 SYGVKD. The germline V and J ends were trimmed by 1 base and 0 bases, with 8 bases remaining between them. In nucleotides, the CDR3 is TGTGCCATCAGTGAGTTGGGACGGAGCACAGATACGCAGTATTTT. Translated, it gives CAISELGRSTDTQYF.

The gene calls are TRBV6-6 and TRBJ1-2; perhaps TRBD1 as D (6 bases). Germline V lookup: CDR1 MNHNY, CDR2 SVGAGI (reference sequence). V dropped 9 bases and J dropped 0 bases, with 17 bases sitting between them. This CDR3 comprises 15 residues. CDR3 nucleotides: TGTGCCAGTGGACAGCCGAGGGAATCTAACTATGGCTACACCTTC. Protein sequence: CASGQPRESNYGYTF.

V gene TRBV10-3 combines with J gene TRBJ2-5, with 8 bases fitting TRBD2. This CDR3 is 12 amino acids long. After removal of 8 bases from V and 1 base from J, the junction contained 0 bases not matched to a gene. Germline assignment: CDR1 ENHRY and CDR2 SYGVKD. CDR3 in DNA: TGTGCCATCGGGACTAGCCAAGAGACCCAGTACTTC. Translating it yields CAIGTSQETQYF.

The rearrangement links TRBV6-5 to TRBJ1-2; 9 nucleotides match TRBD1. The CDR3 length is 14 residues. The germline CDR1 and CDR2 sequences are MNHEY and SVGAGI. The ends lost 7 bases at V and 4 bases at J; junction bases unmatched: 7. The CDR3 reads CASILQGAGYGYTF. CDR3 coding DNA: TGTGCCAGCATTCTACAGGGGGCAGGCTATGGCTACACCTTC.

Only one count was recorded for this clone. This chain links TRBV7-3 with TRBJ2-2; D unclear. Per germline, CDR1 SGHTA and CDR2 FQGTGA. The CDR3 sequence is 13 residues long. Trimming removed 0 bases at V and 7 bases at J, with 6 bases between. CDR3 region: CASSLTYGGELFF. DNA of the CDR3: TGTGCCAGCAGCTTAACTTACGGCGGGGAGCTGTTTTTT.

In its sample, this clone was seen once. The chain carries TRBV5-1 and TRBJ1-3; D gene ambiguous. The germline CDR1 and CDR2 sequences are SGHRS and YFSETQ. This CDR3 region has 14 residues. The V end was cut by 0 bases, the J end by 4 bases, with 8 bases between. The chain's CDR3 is CASSLGAKGNTIYF. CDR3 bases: TGCGCCAGCAGCTTGGGGGCCAAAGGAAACACCATATATTTT.

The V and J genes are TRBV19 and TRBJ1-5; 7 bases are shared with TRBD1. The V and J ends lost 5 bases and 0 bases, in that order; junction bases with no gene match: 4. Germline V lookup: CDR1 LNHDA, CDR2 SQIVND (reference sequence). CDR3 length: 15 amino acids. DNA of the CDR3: TGTGCCAGTAGTCCAGGGGGGAATAGCAATCAGCCCCAGCATTTT. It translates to CASSPGGNSNQPQHF.

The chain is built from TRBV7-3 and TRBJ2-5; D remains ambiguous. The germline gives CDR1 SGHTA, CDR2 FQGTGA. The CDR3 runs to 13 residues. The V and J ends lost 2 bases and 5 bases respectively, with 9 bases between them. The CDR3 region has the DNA TGTGCCAGCAGCTTACCCCCCGCGGAGACCCAGTACTTC. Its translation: CASSLPPAETQYF.

This chain's CDR3 is CAVRLSSSYNEQFF. In nucleotides, the CDR3 is TGTGCCGTGCGGCTATCGAGCTCCTACAATGAGCAGTTCTTC. The rearrangement links TRBV6-1 to TRBJ2-1; no reliable D call. V gave up 11 bases and J gave up 0 bases, with 14 bases separating them. CDR1 is MNHNS, CDR2 SASEGT, per germline. This CDR3 spans 14 amino acids.

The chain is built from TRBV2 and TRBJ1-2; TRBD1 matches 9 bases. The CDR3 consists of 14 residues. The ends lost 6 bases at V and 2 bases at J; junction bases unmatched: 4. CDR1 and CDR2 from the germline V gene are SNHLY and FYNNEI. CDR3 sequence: CASRWTGVNYGYTF. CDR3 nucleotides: TGTGCCAGCAGATGGACAGGGGTAAACTATGGCTACACCTTC. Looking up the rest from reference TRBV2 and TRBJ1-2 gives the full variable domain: EPEVTQTPSHQVTQMGQEVILRCVPISNHLYFYWYRQILGQKVEFLVSFYNNEISEKSEIFDDQFSVERPDGSNFTLKIRSTKLEDSAMYFCASRWTGVNYGYTFGSGTRLTVV.

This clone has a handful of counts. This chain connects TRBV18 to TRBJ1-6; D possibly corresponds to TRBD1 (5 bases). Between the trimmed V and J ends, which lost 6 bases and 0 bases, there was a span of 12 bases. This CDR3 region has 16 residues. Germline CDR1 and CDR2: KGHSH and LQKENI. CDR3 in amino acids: CASSRDWSSYNSPLHF. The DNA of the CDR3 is TGTGCCAGCTCCCGGGACTGGAGCTCCTATAATTCACCCCTCCACTTT.

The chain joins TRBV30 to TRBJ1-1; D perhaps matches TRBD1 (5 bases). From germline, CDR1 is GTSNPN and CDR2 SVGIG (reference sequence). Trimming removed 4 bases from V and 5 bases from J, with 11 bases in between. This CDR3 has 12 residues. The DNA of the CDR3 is TGTGCCTGGAAAGGGGCCGAGACTGAAGCTTTCTTT. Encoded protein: CAWKGAETEAFF.

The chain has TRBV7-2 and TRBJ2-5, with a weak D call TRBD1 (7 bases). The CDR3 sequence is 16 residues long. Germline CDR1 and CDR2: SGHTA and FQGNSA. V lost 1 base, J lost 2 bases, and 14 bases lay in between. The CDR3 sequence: CASSLGSAGGQETQYF. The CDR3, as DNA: TGTGCCAGCAGCTTAGGATCGGCAGGGGGGCAAGAGACCCAGTACTTC. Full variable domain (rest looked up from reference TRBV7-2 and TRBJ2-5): GAGVSQSPSNKVTEKGKDVELRCDPISGHTALYWYRQSLGQGLEFLIYFQGNSAPDKSGLPSDRFSAERTGGSVSTLTIQRTQQEDSAVYLCASSLGSAGGQETQYFGPGTRLLVL.

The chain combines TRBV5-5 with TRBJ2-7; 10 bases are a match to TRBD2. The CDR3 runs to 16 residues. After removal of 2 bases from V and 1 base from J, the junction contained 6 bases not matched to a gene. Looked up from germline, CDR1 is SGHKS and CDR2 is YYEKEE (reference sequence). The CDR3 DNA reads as TGTGCCAGCAGCTTTCTTACTAGCGGGGCTTCCTACGAGCAGTACTTC. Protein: CASSFLTSGASYEQYF.

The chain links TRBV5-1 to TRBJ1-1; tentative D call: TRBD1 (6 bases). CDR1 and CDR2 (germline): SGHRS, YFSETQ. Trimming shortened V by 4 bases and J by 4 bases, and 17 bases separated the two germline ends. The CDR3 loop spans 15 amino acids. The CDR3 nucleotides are TGCGCCAGCAGCCGTGCCGGGACAAAGGGCACTGAAGCTTTCTTT. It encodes CASSRAGTKGTEAFF.

The CDR3 DNA follows: TGTGCCAGCAGTGAAGAAAGGGGAGCTTTCTTT. Its protein is CASSEERGAFF. The J gene is TRBJ1-1, the V gene TRBV6-1; TRBD1 is a possible D gene (5 bases). The CDR3 covers 11 residues. The V end lost 1 base, the J end lost 10 bases, and 7 bases lay between the germline ends. Looked up from germline, CDR1 is MNHNS and CDR2 is SASEGT.

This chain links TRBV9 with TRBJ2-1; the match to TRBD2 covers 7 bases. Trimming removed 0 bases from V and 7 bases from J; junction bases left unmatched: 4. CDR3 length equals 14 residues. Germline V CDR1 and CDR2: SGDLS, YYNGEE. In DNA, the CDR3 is TGTGCCAGCAGCGTAGGCGGGGGTTTTAATGAGCAGTTCTTC. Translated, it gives CASSVGGGFNEQFF. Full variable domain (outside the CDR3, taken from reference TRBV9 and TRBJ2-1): DSGVTQTPKHLITATGQRVTLRCSPRSGDLSVYWYQQSLDQGLQFLIQYYNGEERAKGNILERFSAQQFPDLHSELNLSSLELGDSALYFCASSVGGGFNEQFFGPGTRLTVL.

The CDR3 DNA reads TGTGCCAGCAGCCTAGACAGGCCCTATGGCTACACCTTC. Amino acids: CASSLDRPYGYTF. The gene calls are TRBV7-2 and TRBJ1-2; TRBD1 is a possible D gene (6 bases). V shed 5 bases and J shed 4 bases, with 11 bases lying between them. Germline V gene sequence: CDR1 SGHTA, CDR2 FQGNSA. This CDR3 has 13 residues.

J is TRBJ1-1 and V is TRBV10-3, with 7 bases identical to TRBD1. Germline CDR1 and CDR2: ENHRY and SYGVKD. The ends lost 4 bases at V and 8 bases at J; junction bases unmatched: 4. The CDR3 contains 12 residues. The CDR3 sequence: CAISGGGNEAFF. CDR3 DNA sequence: TGTGCCATCAGTGGAGGGGGCAACGAAGCTTTCTTT.

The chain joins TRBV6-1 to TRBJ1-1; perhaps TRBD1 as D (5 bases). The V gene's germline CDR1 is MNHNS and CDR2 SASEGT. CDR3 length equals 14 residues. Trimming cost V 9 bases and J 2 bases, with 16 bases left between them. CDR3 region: CASRKGLLNTEAFF. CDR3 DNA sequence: TGTGCCAGTCGAAAGGGGTTATTAAACACTGAAGCTTTCTTT.